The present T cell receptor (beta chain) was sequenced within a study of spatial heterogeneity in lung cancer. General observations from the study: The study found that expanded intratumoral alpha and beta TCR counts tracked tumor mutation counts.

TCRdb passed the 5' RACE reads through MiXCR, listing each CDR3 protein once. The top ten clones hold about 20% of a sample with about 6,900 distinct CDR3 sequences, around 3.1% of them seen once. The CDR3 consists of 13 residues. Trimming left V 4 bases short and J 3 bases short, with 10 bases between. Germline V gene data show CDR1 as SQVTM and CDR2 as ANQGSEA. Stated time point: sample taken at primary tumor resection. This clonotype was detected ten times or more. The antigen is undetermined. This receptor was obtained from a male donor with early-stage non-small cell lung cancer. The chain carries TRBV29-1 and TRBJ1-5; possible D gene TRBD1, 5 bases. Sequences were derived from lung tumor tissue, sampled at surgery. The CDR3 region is CSVGGGLNQPQHF. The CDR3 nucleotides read TGCAGCGTTGGGGGGGGACTCAATCAGCCCCAGCATTTT.